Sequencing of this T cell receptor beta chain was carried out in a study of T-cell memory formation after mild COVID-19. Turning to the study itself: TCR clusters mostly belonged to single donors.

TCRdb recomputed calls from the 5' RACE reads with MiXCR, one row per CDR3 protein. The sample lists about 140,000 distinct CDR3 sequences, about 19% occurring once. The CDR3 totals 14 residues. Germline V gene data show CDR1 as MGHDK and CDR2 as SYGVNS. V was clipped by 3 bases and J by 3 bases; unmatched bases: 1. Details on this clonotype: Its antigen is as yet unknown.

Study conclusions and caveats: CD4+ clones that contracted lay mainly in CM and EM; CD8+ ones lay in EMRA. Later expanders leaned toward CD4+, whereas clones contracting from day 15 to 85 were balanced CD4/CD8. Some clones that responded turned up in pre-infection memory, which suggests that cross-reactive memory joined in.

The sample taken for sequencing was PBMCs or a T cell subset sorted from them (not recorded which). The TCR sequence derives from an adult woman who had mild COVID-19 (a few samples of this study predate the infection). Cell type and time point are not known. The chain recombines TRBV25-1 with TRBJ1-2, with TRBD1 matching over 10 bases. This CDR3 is CASSEGTGDYGYTF. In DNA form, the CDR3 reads TGTGCCAGCAGTGAGGGGACAGGGGACTATGGCTACACCTTC.